This TCR beta chain was captured in a study of beta chain features in type 1 diabetes. Regarding the study as a whole: Patients with type 1 diabetes showed fewer VDJ junction insertions and more deletions.

Via the markers CD45RO/CCR7/CD25/CD127/CD95/CD27, stem cell-like memory, regulatory, central memory and naive CD4+ cells were sorted. Purity above 95% was achieved in all sorted populations. CDR3 length: 16 residues. From germline, CDR1 is SQVTM and CDR2 ANQGSEA. Isolated RNA was reverse transcribed in full, so expressed TCRB transcripts were sequenced. TCRdb's copy holds only in-frame clones and misses some; the assay was immunoSEQ multiplex PCR. Here the sample spans hundreds of thousands of clones, around an eighth being singletons. Regarding this clone: No antigen is known for it.

The receptor's source is a man aged 18 to 30 in good health. The sample consisted of naive CD4+ T cells from blood. This chain links TRBV29-1 with TRBJ1-3; D may be TRBD2 (6 bases). The DNA matches TRBJ2-2 better at its end, which makes the J call doubtful. Written as DNA, the CDR3 is TGCAGCGCCCTCTTGGGGGGTAGCGGAAACACCGGGGAGCTGTTTTTT. Amino acids: CSALLGGSGNTGELFF.